The 31 T cell receptor beta chains given below trace back to one sample, sequenced in a study of cytomegalovirus exposure and HLA in healthy donors. The primer mix had 60 Vbeta and 13 Jbeta primers. Using immunoSEQ multiplex PCR, the repertoire was profiled, and TCRdb retains in-frame clones only, with some absent. The sample carries about 140,000 clones, approximately 80% recorded once. Sequenced sample: PBMCs. These receptors originate from a woman between 18 and 29 years old in good health and CMV-seropositive.

V usage is TRBV28 and J usage is TRBJ2-7, with 7 bases identical to TRBD1. CDR1 is MDHEN, CDR2 SYDVKM, per germline. The ends lost 6 bases at V and 3 bases at J; junction bases unmatched: 11. The CDR3 is 15 residues long. Here the CDR3 reads CASSSPLTGRYEQYF. CDR3 nucleotide sequence: TGTGCCAGCAGCTCACCCTTGACAGGGCGCTACGAGCAGTACTTC.

V is TRBV30 and J is TRBJ2-3, with 11 bases aligning to TRBD2. The length of the CDR3 is 15 residues. V lost 0 bases and J lost 7; bases outside the gene matches: 6. Germline V gene data show CDR1 as GTSNPN and CDR2 as SVGIG (reference sequence). The CDR3 protein is CAWSVASGGPHTQYF. The DNA of the CDR3 is TGTGCCTGGAGTGTGGCTAGCGGGGGGCCCCATACGCAGTATTTT.

This rearrangement joins TRBV15 to TRBJ1-5; D perhaps matches TRBD1 (6 bases). Trimming left V 6 bases short and J 0 bases short, with 12 bases between. This CDR3 is built from 15 residues. Germline V gene data show CDR1 as LNHNV and CDR2 as YYDKDF (reference sequence). The chain's CDR3 is CATSSYRDSNQPQHF. The CDR3 nucleotides are TGTGCCACCAGTAGCTACAGGGATAGCAATCAGCCCCAGCATTTT. Based on the CDR3 plus reference TRBV15 and TRBJ1-5, the full variable domain is DAMVIQNPRYQVTQFGKPVTLSCSQTLNHNVMYWYQQKSSQAPKLLFHYYDKDFNNEADTPDNFQSRRPNTSFCFLDIRSPGLGDTAMYLCATSSYRDSNQPQHFGDGTRLSIL.

V usage is TRBV11-2 and J usage is TRBJ2-5, with 10 bases that match TRBD2. V was pared by 6 bases and J by 4 bases, with 8 bases of the junction left unmatched. Germline CDR1 SGHAT, CDR2 FQNNGV. The CDR3 extends over 15 amino acids. CDR3 residues: CASSIAGGEGETQYF. The DNA of the CDR3 is TGTGCCAGCAGTATAGCGGGGGGAGAAGGAGAGACCCAGTACTTC.

The sample holds a few counts of this clone. The chain carries TRBV7-2 and TRBJ2-5, with D possibly TRBD2 on 5 matching bases. V dropped 7 bases and J dropped 5 bases, with 14 bases sitting between them. The CDR3 has 13 residues. The germline CDR1 and CDR2 sequences are SGHTA and FQGNSA. This chain's CDR3 is CASTFDWRETQYF. CDR3 DNA: TGTGCCAGCACCTTCGACTGGAGGGAGACCCAGTACTTC.

The chain combines TRBV7-9 with TRBJ2-1, with TRBD2 matching over 9 bases. The V segment lost 3 bases and the J segment 6 bases; nucleotides outside the gene matches: 15. The germline gives CDR1 SEHNR, CDR2 FQNEAQ (reference sequence). This CDR3 comprises 18 residues. CDR3 amino acids: CASSLAPLGRGGLNEQFF. The CDR3, as DNA: TGTGCCAGCAGCTTGGCCCCCCTGGGGCGGGGGGGCCTCAATGAGCAGTTCTTC.

The gene calls are TRBV16 and TRBJ2-7, with D hard to call. The V end was cut by 0 bases, the J end by 3 bases, with 9 bases between. The CDR3 covers 14 residues. Germline-derived CDR1 and CDR2 are KGHSY and FQNENV. The CDR3, as DNA: TGTGCCAGCAGCCAATCGATTAGCAGCTACGAGCAGTACTTC. Its translation is CASSQSISSYEQYF.

The chain combines TRBV5-1 with TRBJ2-3; TRBD1 aligns across 12 bases. From germline, CDR1 is SGHRS and CDR2 YFSETQ. The CDR3 loop spans 18 amino acids. Trimming at V came to 4 bases and at J to 2 bases, leaving 11 bases not matched to a gene. This chain's CDR3 is CASSLGTGGERFTDTQYF. For the CDR3, the DNA is TGCGCCAGCAGCCTCGGGACAGGGGGCGAGCGGTTCACAGATACGCAGTATTTT. The whole variable domain, remainder taken from reference TRBV5-1 and TRBJ2-3, is KAGVTQTPRYLIKTRGQQVTLSCSPISGHRSVSWYQQTPGQGLQFLFEYFSETQRNKGNFPGRFSGRQFSNSRSEMNVSTLELGDSALYLCASSLGTGGERFTDTQYFGPGTRLTVL.

The chain couples TRBV5-1 to TRBJ2-7; the D gene is possibly TRBD1 (5 bases). The CDR3 loop spans 11 amino acids. The ends were cut back, 2 bases at V and 7 bases at J, with 7 bases in the middle. The germline V gene encodes CDR1 SGHRS and CDR2 YFSETQ. The CDR3 sequence: CASSFSGEQYF. Written as DNA, the CDR3 is TGCGCCAGCAGCTTTTCAGGGGAGCAGTACTTC.

The chain recombines TRBV10-3 with TRBJ2-7, with 9 bases lining up with TRBD1. After removal of 3 bases from V and 1 base from J, the junction contained 4 bases not matched to a gene. This CDR3 region has 15 residues. Germline assignment: CDR1 ENHRY and CDR2 SYGVKD. CDR3 DNA sequence: TGTGCCATCAGTGAACCGGGACAGGGATCCTACGAGCAGTACTTC. Its translation: CAISEPGQGSYEQYF.

The chain has TRBV15 and TRBJ1-2; TRBD1 aligns across 8 bases. J was trimmed by 4 bases and V by 2 bases; bases with no gene match: 6. Germline V CDR1 and CDR2: LNHNV, YYDKDF (reference sequence). The CDR3 contains 15 residues. The CDR3 DNA follows: TGTGCCACCAGCAGAAGTACGACAGGGGCCTATGGCTACACCTTC. It yields the protein CATSRSTTGAYGYTF.

In its sample, this clone was seen once. V is TRBV5-1 and J is TRBJ2-2; TRBD1 might be the D (6 bases). Germline V lookup: CDR1 SGHRS, CDR2 YFSETQ. The CDR3 has 14 amino acids. The V gene lost 5 bases and the J gene lost 5 bases, with 13 bases spanning the gap. Here the CDR3 DNA reads TGCGCCAGCAGTCAAACAGGGAGAACCGGGGAGCTGTTTTTT. It codes for CASSQTGRTGELFF.

V usage is TRBV7-9 and J usage is TRBJ2-5, with 8 bases that match TRBD2. From germline, CDR1 is SEHNR and CDR2 FQNEAQ (reference sequence). The CDR3 has 15 residues. J was trimmed by 0 bases and V by 6 bases; bases with no gene match: 6. The CDR3 is CASRLSGEYQETQYF. In DNA, the CDR3 is TGTGCCAGCAGACTTAGCGGGGAATACCAAGAGACCCAGTACTTC.

The chain is built from TRBV6-1 and TRBJ1-5; D gene uncertain. This CDR3 is built from 14 residues. V was pared by 4 bases and J by 3 bases, with 10 bases between. Germline V gives CDR1 MNHNS, CDR2 SASEGT. The DNA of the CDR3 is TGTGCCAGCAGTGCCAGTTCCAACAATCAGCCCCAGCATTTT. Its protein product is CASSASSNNQPQHF.

A remark on this clone: Mismatch with germline at one junction end may stem from a read error. The V call is TRBV6-5, the J call TRBJ1-5, with D unclear. The CDR3 is 13 residues long. The V gene's germline CDR1 is MNHEY and CDR2 SVGAGI. CDR3 protein: CASQEGSSQPQHF. The CDR3 nucleotides read TGTGCCAGCCAGGAAGGGAGCAGTCAGCCCCAGCATTTT.

The count of this clone is one. The gene calls are TRBV7-8 and TRBJ2-1, with 7 bases lining up with TRBD2. The CDR3 has 14 residues. V trimming: 0 bases; J trimming: 10 bases; junction bases outside the gene matches: 6. Germline CDR1 reads SGHVS; CDR2 reads FQNEAQ. CDR3 sequence: CASSLARLAKEQFF. The CDR3 nucleotides are TGTGCCAGCAGCTTAGCTAGACTAGCCAAGGAGCAGTTCTTC.

The chain carries TRBV29-1 and TRBJ1-1; D remains ambiguous. Germline V gene sequence: CDR1 SQVTM, CDR2 ANQGSEA. V lost 4 bases and J lost 5, with 14 bases in between. The CDR3 covers 13 residues. CDR3 nucleotide sequence: TGCAGCGTTGTATTTTCGGCGGGGACTGAAGCTTTCTTT. This gives the protein CSVVFSAGTEAFF.

This chain connects TRBV4-3 to TRBJ2-3, with no clear D. The CDR3 is 15 residues long. V lost 4 bases and J lost 2, with 13 bases in between. In germline, CDR1 is LGHNA, CDR2 YSLEER. The CDR3 loop is CASSPSLADTDTQYF. CDR3 bases: TGCGCCAGCAGCCCGTCGCTGGCAGACACAGATACGCAGTATTTT.

This clone has a handful of counts. The V gene is TRBV19, the J gene TRBJ1-2, with 12 nucleotides matching TRBD1. Germline values: CDR1 LNHDA, CDR2 SQIVND (reference sequence). The CDR3 length is 15 residues. After removal of 11 bases from V and 0 bases from J, the junction contained 7 bases not matched to a gene. The DNA for the CDR3 is TGTGCCGTCCGGGACAGGGGGCTATCTAACTATGGCTACACCTTC. Translation: CAVRDRGLSNYGYTF. Combining the CDR3 with reference TRBV19 and TRBJ1-2 gives the whole variable domain DGGITQSPKYLFRKEGQNVTLSCEQNLNHDAMYWYRQDPGQGLRLIYYSQIVNDFQKGDIAEGYSVSREKKESFPLTVTSAQKNPTAFYLCAVRDRGLSNYGYTFGSGTRLTVV.

The V gene is TRBV18, the J gene TRBJ1-1; no clear D gene. The CDR3 spans 14 residues. Germline CDR1 KGHSH, CDR2 LQKENI. The V gene lost 1 base and the J gene lost 4 bases, with 10 bases spanning the gap. The DNA of the CDR3 is TGTGCCAGCTCACCACAGGCGGTAGGCACTGAAGCTTTCTTT. Its translation is CASSPQAVGTEAFF.

The chain joins TRBV10-3 to TRBJ2-2; D is unresolved. Per germline, CDR1 ENHRY and CDR2 SYGVKD. Trimming left V 9 bases short and J 1 base short, with 6 bases between. CDR3 length: 12 amino acids. In nucleotides, the CDR3 is TGTGCCATATCAGGGAACACCGGGGAGCTGTTTTTT. Protein product: CAISGNTGELFF.

The chain uses TRBV27 and TRBJ2-5; 7 bases line up with TRBD2. The J call may not be correct, given that the DNA end is closer to TRBJ2-7. Germline CDR1 is MNHEY and CDR2 is SMNVEV (reference sequence). CDR3 length: 15 residues. The CDR3 region has the DNA TGTGCCAGCAGCGCAACTAGCGCCGACTCCTACGAGCAGTACTTC. Protein sequence: CASSATSADSYEQYF.

J is TRBJ1-1 and V is TRBV6-1; tentative D call: TRBD1 (6 bases). Trimming left V 3 bases short and J 4 bases short, with 12 bases between. Germline CDR1 is MNHNS and CDR2 is SASEGT. The CDR3 covers 14 residues. The DNA for the CDR3 is TGTGCCAGCAGTGACGCACAGGGAATCACTGAAGCTTTCTTT. Translating gives CASSDAQGITEAFF.

The table lists this clone with a count of one. This sequence joins TRBV2 and TRBJ1-5, with D maybe TRBD1 (6 bases). Trimming left V 5 bases short and J 7 bases short, with 15 bases between. The CDR3 covers 14 residues. Germline CDR1 and CDR2: SNHLY and FYNNEI. The CDR3: CASSSTGKEQPQHF. In nucleotides, the CDR3 is TGTGCCAGCAGTTCTACAGGGAAAGAACAGCCCCAGCATTTT.

The chain uses TRBV18 and TRBJ1-1; the D gene is possibly TRBD1 (5 bases). The V gene's germline CDR1 is KGHSH and CDR2 LQKENI. This CDR3 is built from 13 residues. V was cut by 5 bases and J by 2 bases, with 9 bases left in between. As DNA, the CDR3 is TGTGCCAGCTCATCGACAGCTAACACTGAAGCTTTCTTT. Amino acid sequence: CASSSTANTEAFF.

In its sample, this clone was seen once. This chain uses TRBV7-2 with TRBJ2-7; 9 positions match TRBD1. This CDR3 spans 15 amino acids. Trimming at V came to 5 bases and at J to 3 bases, leaving 8 bases not matched to a gene. Germline CDR1 reads SGHTA; CDR2 reads FQGNSA. The CDR3 sequence: CASSRLGQGHYEQYF. The CDR3 nucleotides read TGTGCCAGCAGCCGACTGGGACAGGGACACTACGAGCAGTACTTC.

The genes are TRBV1 and TRBJ2-3; TRBD2, the table's D call, lacks a check against the DNA. TRBV1 represents a pseudogene. There are 21 residues in the CDR3. CDR3: CTSSQVERGDLNRPRTDTQYF. The CDR3 DNA is TGCACCAGCAGCCAAGTGGAGCGGGGGGACTTAAACCGACCTCGCACAGATACGCAGTATTTT.

The chain carries TRBV5-1 and TRBJ2-2; tentatively, D is TRBD1 (5 bases). Germline V gene lookup returns CDR1 SGHRS and CDR2 YFSETQ. The germline V and J ends were trimmed by 4 bases and 4 bases, with 8 bases remaining between them. CDR3 length: 13 residues. The CDR3 DNA follows: TGCGCCAGCAGCGACAGACTCACCGGGGAGCTGTTTTTT. Amino acids: CASSDRLTGELFF.

The chain carries TRBV7-2 and TRBJ2-1; D is possibly TRBD1 (5 bases). Trimming stripped 1 base from V and 0 bases from J, with 7 bases between. Germline V gene sequence: CDR1 SGHTA, CDR2 FQGNSA. The CDR3 is 15 residues long. The CDR3 DNA reads as TGTGCCAGCAGCTTAGACAGGAGCTCCTACAATGAGCAGTTCTTC. Translation gives CASSLDRSSYNEQFF.

This clone was seen a single time. The chain recombines TRBV5-1 with TRBJ2-1; 13 bases map to TRBD2. CDR3 length: 15 residues. Germline V gene lookup returns CDR1 SGHRS and CDR2 YFSETQ. Trimming at V came to 2 bases and at J to 10 bases, leaving 6 bases not matched to a gene. The CDR3 here is CASSLTSGGAGEQFF. CDR3 DNA: TGCGCCAGCAGCTTAACTAGCGGGGGGGCGGGAGAGCAGTTCTTC. The whole variable domain, filled in from reference TRBV5-1 and TRBJ2-1, reads KAGVTQTPRYLIKTRGQQVTLSCSPISGHRSVSWYQQTPGQGLQFLFEYFSETQRNKGNFPGRFSGRQFSNSRSEMNVSTLELGDSALYLCASSLTSGGAGEQFFGPGTRLTVL.

The rearrangement links TRBV29-1 to TRBJ2-3; 7 bases map to TRBD1. The CDR3 runs to 14 residues. Unmatched junction bases numbered 2, after V lost 0 bases and J lost 2 bases. The germline V gene has CDR1 SQVTM and CDR2 ANQGSEA. CDR3 bases: TGCAGCGTTGAAGATGGGACAGCCACAGATACGCAGTATTTT. Amino acid sequence: CSVEDGTATDTQYF.